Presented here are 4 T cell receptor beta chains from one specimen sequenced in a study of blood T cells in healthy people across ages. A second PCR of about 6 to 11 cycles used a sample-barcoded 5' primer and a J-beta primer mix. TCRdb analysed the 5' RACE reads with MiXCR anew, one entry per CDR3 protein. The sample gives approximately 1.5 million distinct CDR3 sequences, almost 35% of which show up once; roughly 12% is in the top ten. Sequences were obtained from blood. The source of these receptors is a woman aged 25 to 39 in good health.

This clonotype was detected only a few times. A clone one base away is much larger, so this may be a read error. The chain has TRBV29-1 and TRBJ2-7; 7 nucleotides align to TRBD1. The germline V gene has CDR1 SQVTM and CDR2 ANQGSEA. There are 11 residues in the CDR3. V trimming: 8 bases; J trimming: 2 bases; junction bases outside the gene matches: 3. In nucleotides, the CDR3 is TGCAGCACCGGACAGGCCTACGAGCAGTACTTC. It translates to CSTGQAYEQYF.

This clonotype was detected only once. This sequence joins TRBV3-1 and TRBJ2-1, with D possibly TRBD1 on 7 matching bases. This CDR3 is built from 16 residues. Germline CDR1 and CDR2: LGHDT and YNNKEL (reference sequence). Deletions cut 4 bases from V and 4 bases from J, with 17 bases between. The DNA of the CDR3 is TGTGCCAGCAGCCCAGAATGGGGGGACAGATACAATGAGCAGTTCTTC. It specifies CASSPEWGDRYNEQFF.

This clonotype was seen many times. Here the CDR3 DNA reads TGTGCCAGCACTGACCCGTTTCGACCCTTGATTGGGGGCTACACCTTC. Its translation: CASTDPFRPLIGGYTF. V is TRBV6-6 and J is TRBJ1-2; D remains unclear. There are 16 residues in the CDR3. Trimming took 7 bases from V and 8 from J, leaving 26 bases between them. Germline CDR1 is MNHNY and CDR2 is SVGAGI (reference sequence).

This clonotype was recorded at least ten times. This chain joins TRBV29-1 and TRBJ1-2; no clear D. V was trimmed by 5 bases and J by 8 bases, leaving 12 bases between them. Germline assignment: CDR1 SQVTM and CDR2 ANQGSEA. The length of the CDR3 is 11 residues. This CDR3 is CSVSDGRGYTF. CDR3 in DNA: TGCAGCGTTTCGGACGGCAGAGGCTACACCTTC.